The T cell receptor (beta chain) described here comes from a study of blood T cell repertoires in COVID-19. Measured with immunoSEQ multiplex PCR; TCRdb has only the in-frame clones, and not every one. The data show 150,000 or so clones, with roughly 82% seen just once and around 15% held by the top ten. Worth noting for this clone: The junction and the germline gene differ at one end; a read error may be behind it.

CDR3 size: 12 residues. Germline assignment: CDR1 SGHNT and CDR2 YYREEE (reference sequence). The chain joins TRBV5-4 to TRBJ1-2; D is unclear. This TCR was recovered from a human donor with acute or convalescent COVID-19. The donor label of this sample is uncertain. Specimen: peripheral blood. In nucleotides, the CDR3 is TGTGCCAGCAGCCCGAAGGACGGACTACTTTCCTTC. This codes for CASSPKDGLLSF.